The rows below give T cell receptor beta chains drawn from one sample of a study of shared clonotypes between healthy human individuals. Repertoires were generated with immunoSEQ multiplex PCR, while TCRdb's copy carries only in-frame clones and drops some. The sample lists about 320,000 clones; 80% to 90% were seen once. Sequencing was performed on memory CD8+ T cells sorted from blood. These receptor sequences come from a man between 18 and 35 years old in good health. Each CDR3 is given with its conserved first and last residue. Only some rows state a clone size, as once, few, many or a class for expanded clones.

V: TRBV5-6; length: 14; size: NA; J: TRBJ1-2; CDR3: CASSPGQVNYGYTF
V: TRBV28; length: 12; size: NA; J: TRBJ2-5; CDR3: CASSPGLAGEYF
V: TRBV11-2; length: 15; size: NA; J: TRBJ2-7; CDR3: CASSLWGSESYEQYF
V: TRBV4-1; length: 14; size: NA; J: TRBJ2-2; CDR3: CASSQEQGAGELFF
V: TRBV4-1; length: 14; size: NA; J: TRBJ1-6; CDR3: CASSQGQGNSPLHF
V: TRBV6-1; length: 14; size: many; J: TRBJ2-7; CDR3: CASSEAGGPYEQYF
V: TRBV18; length: 19; size: NA; J: TRBJ2-4; CDR3: CASSPGLAGGPVAKNIQYF
V: TRBV16; length: 16; size: many; J: TRBJ2-7; CDR3: CASSQGRDFGTYEQYF
V: TRBV7-9; length: 15; size: NA; J: TRBJ1-2; CDR3: CASSPGDDRGYGYTF
V: TRBV9; length: 15; size: once; J: TRBJ2-2; CDR3: CASSSGTTNTGELFF
V: TRBV29-1; length: 14; size: NA; J: TRBJ2-7; CDR3: CSVDGIGGTYEQYF
V: TRBV11-2; length: 14; size: NA; J: TRBJ1-2; CDR3: CASSPTWELYGYTF
V: TRBV30; length: 12; size: NA; J: TRBJ2-2; CDR3: CAWVGLTGELFF
V: TRBV10-3; length: 18; size: NA; J: TRBJ2-6; CDR3: CAISEINLGGPGANVLTF
V: TRBV9; length: 15; size: NA; J: TRBJ2-3; CDR3: CASSSGRFSTDTQYF
V: TRBV11-2; length: 11; size: NA; J: TRBJ2-5; CDR3: CASSLKETQYF
V: TRBV6-4; length: 15; size: many; J: TRBJ2-2; CDR3: CASSVGAGDTGELFF
V: TRBV30; length: 14; size: few; J: TRBJ1-2; CDR3: CAWSPGQGDYGYTF
V: TRBV4-1; length: 16; size: NA; J: TRBJ1-5; CDR3: CASSQGRGIGNQPQHF